The 21 T cell receptor beta chains below were found in one sample sequenced in a study of response to subunit inactivated influenza vaccine. TCRdb reanalysed the RT-PCR reads using MiXCR and keeps one entry per CDR3 protein. The data show roughly 500,000 distinct CDR3 sequences, about 17% seen once. Here the sequenced sample was CD4+ T cells sorted from PBMCs, taken roughly 24 months after vaccination. Every receptor here comes from a man aged 45 to 70 who received an inactivated influenza vaccine.

The J gene is TRBJ2-6, the V gene TRBV2; possibly TRBD2 for D (6 bases). The germline V gene encodes CDR1 SNHLY and CDR2 FYNNEI. This CDR3 has 14 residues. The ends were cut back, 6 bases at V and 2 bases at J, with 8 bases in the middle. The CDR3 loop reads CASRWGAGANVLTF. CDR3 DNA sequence: TGTGCCAGCAGGTGGGGGGCTGGGGCCAACGTCCTGACTTTC. Full variable domain (rest looked up from reference TRBV2 and TRBJ2-6): EPEVTQTPSHQVTQMGQEVILRCVPISNHLYFYWYRQILGQKVEFLVSFYNNEISEKSEIFDDQFSVERPDGSNFTLKIRSTKLEDSAMYFCASRWGAGANVLTFGAGSRLTVL.

V is TRBV20-1 and J is TRBJ1-2, with 9 bases that match TRBD1. This CDR3 spans 13 amino acids. Trimming cost V 3 bases and J 7 bases; bases outside gene matches: 6. Germline V lookup: CDR1 DFQATT, CDR2 SNEGSKA (reference sequence). The CDR3 nucleotides are TGCAGTGCTAGCAGTACAGGGGGCGGTGGCTACACCTTC. Its translation is CSASSTGGGGYTF.

The chain combines TRBV20-1 with TRBJ2-3, with D possibly matching TRBD2 (6 bases). In germline, CDR1 is DFQATT, CDR2 SNEGSKA (reference sequence). The CDR3 spans 14 residues. V lost 3 bases and J lost 1, with 11 bases in between. The CDR3 spells CSASRGGGTDTQYF. CDR3 DNA sequence: TGCAGTGCTAGTAGGGGCGGGGGCACAGATACGCAGTATTTT.

Only one count was recorded for this clonotype. This chain links TRBV12-3 or TRBV12-4 with TRBJ2-1; D gene unclear. Trimming shortened V by 8 bases and J by 3 bases, and 14 bases separated the two germline ends. The CDR3 totals 14 residues. CDR3 protein: CASALNSIYNEQFF. The DNA of the CDR3 is TGTGCCAGCGCCTTGAACAGTATCTACAATGAGCAGTTCTTC.

This clonotype was seen a few times. V and J are TRBV4-1 and TRBJ1-5; no definite D call. The V gene's germline CDR1 is MGHRA and CDR2 YSYEKL. The CDR3 spans 18 residues. V was cut by 3 bases and J by 6 bases, with 24 bases left in between. CDR3 DNA: TGCGCCAGCAGCCAGATAGGCACGCTGGGGAGCTTAGGTCAGCCCCAGCATTTT. Translated, it gives CASSQIGTLGSLGQPQHF.

V is TRBV5-1 and J is TRBJ2-7, with D perhaps TRBD2 (6 bases). This CDR3 comprises 16 residues. V shed 0 bases and J shed 2 bases, with 15 bases lying between them. Germline assignment: CDR1 SGHRS and CDR2 YFSETQ. CDR3 bases: TGCGCCAGCAGCTTGGATACCGGGACTTCTACCTACGAGCAGTACTTC. This gives the protein CASSLDTGTSTYEQYF. The full variable domain, rest sourced from reference TRBV5-1 and TRBJ2-7, is KAGVTQTPRYLIKTRGQQVTLSCSPISGHRSVSWYQQTPGQGLQFLFEYFSETQRNKGNFPGRFSGRQFSNSRSEMNVSTLELGDSALYLCASSLDTGTSTYEQYFGPGTRLTVT.

The table lists this clonotype with a few counts. This chain uses TRBV6-7 with TRBJ2-4; D tentatively fits TRBD1 or TRBD2 (5 bases each). TRBV6-7 is filed as an ORF, its function uncertain. The CDR3 runs 17 residues. Trimming removed 6 bases at V and 2 bases at J, with 20 bases between. CDR3: CASRVPGTTGSKNIQYF. The CDR3 nucleotides are TGTGCCAGCAGGGTTCCAGGGACCACGGGCTCCAAAAACATTCAGTACTTC.

The V and J genes are TRBV5-1 and TRBJ2-6; TRBD1 is a possible D gene (6 bases). Between the trimmed V and J ends, which lost 2 bases and 0 bases, there was a span of 12 bases. This CDR3 is 17 amino acids long. Germline V gives CDR1 SGHRS, CDR2 YFSETQ. The CDR3 loop is CASSLLQGPSGANVLTF. Here the CDR3 DNA reads TGCGCCAGCAGCTTACTACAGGGTCCCTCTGGGGCCAACGTCCTGACTTTC.

This clonotype was picked up a small number of times. The chain links TRBV9 to TRBJ1-5; 9 positions match TRBD1. The germline gives CDR1 SGDLS, CDR2 YYNGEE. The V gene end was trimmed by 3 bases and the J gene end by 7 bases; junction bases not matched to a gene: 8. This CDR3 is 15 amino acids long. CDR3 in amino acids: CASSEGTGLGQPQHF. As DNA, the CDR3 is TGTGCCAGCAGCGAGGGGACAGGGCTAGGACAGCCCCAGCATTTT.

This clonotype was seen a handful of times. The V and J genes are TRBV7-2 and TRBJ1-4; 8 nucleotides line up with TRBD1. V lost 3 bases and J lost 3; bases outside the gene matches: 3. The germline V gene has CDR1 SGHTA and CDR2 FQGNSA. This CDR3 has 15 amino acids. CDR3 loop: CASSFSGGPNEKLFF. The CDR3 nucleotides read TGTGCCAGCAGCTTCTCAGGGGGCCCTAATGAAAAACTGTTTTTT.

The chain has TRBV20-1 and TRBJ2-1; D gene ambiguous. V dropped 3 bases and J dropped 7 bases, with 7 bases sitting between them. The length of the CDR3 is 11 residues. Germline V CDR1 and CDR2: DFQATT, SNEGSKA (reference sequence). As DNA, the CDR3 is TGCAGTGCTAGCAAACCTAATGAGCAGTTCTTC. Translating it yields CSASKPNEQFF.

The chain couples TRBV5-4 to TRBJ2-2; possible D gene TRBD2, 5 bases. The V end lost 3 bases, the J end lost 1 base, and 13 bases lay between the germline ends. CDR3 length: 16 residues. CDR1 is SGHNT, CDR2 YYREEE, per germline (reference sequence). CDR3 residues: CASSSRGSKNTGELFF. In DNA, the CDR3 is TGTGCCAGCAGCTCAAGAGGGTCAAAGAACACCGGGGAGCTGTTTTTT.

This clonotype was seen more than once but under ten times. The CDR3 reads CASSPPLRGEQFF. CDR3 bases: TGTGCCAGCAGCCCACCTCTGCGGGGCGAGCAGTTCTTC. The genes are TRBV7-3 and TRBJ2-1; the D gene is possibly TRBD2 (6 bases). The CDR3 extends over 13 amino acids. Trimming took 5 bases from V and 10 from J, leaving 15 bases between them. Germline CDR1 is SGHTA and CDR2 is FQGTGA.

V is TRBV12-3 or TRBV12-4 and J is TRBJ2-7, with D unclear. CDR3 length equals 13 residues. V was cut by 6 bases and J by 2 bases, with 11 bases left in between. CDR3 DNA sequence: TGTGCCAGCAGCCATGGAAGGGCCTACGAGCAGTACTTC. It is translated as CASSHGRAYEQYF.

The chain joins TRBV11-1 to TRBJ2-5; the match to TRBD1 covers 7 bases. Germline lookup yields CDR1 SGHAT and CDR2 FQDESV (reference sequence). V gave up 5 bases and J gave up 4 bases; unmatched junction bases: 4. The CDR3 contains 13 residues. The CDR3: CASSQRGRETQYF. The CDR3 DNA is TGTGCCAGCAGCCAAAGGGGGCGAGAGACCCAGTACTTC.

The chain links TRBV28 to TRBJ1-1; D call uncertain. V dropped 8 bases and J dropped 0 bases, with 10 bases sitting between them. The CDR3 covers 13 residues. Germline V gene lookup returns CDR1 MDHEN and CDR2 SYDVKM. CDR3 sequence: CASLQSLNTEAFF. DNA of the CDR3: TGTGCCAGCCTTCAGTCGTTGAACACTGAAGCTTTCTTT.

This sequence joins TRBV29-1 and TRBJ1-5; D may be TRBD1 (6 bases). The germline V gene has CDR1 SQVTM and CDR2 ANQGSEA. Trimming took off 6 bases at V and 0 bases at J, with 9 bases between the two ends. This CDR3 is 13 amino acids long. This chain's CDR3 is CSVWTDSNQPQHF. In nucleotides, the CDR3 is TGCAGCGTATGGACAGATAGCAATCAGCCCCAGCATTTT.

This clonotype was observed a few times. This sequence joins TRBV4-3 and TRBJ2-3, with TRBD2 matching 12 bases. Germline V lookup: CDR1 LGHNA, CDR2 YSLEER. The CDR3 has 16 residues. Germline trimming cut 4 bases from V and 2 bases from J; bases unmatched to any gene: 4. The CDR3 DNA reads TGCGCCAGCAGCCTGACTAGCGGGGGTGTCACAGATACGCAGTATTTT. Its translation: CASSLTSGGVTDTQYF.

This clonotype was seen only a few times. The chain is built from TRBV7-2 and TRBJ2-1; D is uncertain. CDR3 length equals 13 residues. Trimming removed 5 bases at V and 5 bases at J, with 10 bases between. Looked up from germline, CDR1 is SGHTA and CDR2 is FQGNSA. This chain's CDR3 is CASSPTRNNEQFF. CDR3 sequence (DNA): TGTGCCAGCAGCCCCACCCGAAACAATGAGCAGTTCTTC.

This clonotype was observed many times. V is TRBV27 and J is TRBJ2-5; D may be TRBD1 (6 bases). CDR3 length: 15 residues. V was trimmed by 2 bases and J by 5 bases, leaving 15 bases between them. Germline V lookup: CDR1 MNHEY, CDR2 SMNVEV (reference sequence). The CDR3 loop is CASSLRPGHLETQYF. CDR3 nucleotide sequence: TGTGCCAGCAGTTTACGTCCGGGACATCTGGAGACCCAGTACTTC.

V usage is TRBV7-2 and J usage is TRBJ2-7; TRBD1 agrees at 8 bases. CDR1 is SGHTA and CDR2 is FQGNSA in the germline V gene. Germline trimming cut 3 bases from V and 5 bases from J; bases unmatched to any gene: 9. The CDR3 is made up of 15 amino acids. The CDR3 DNA sequence: TGTGCCAGCAGCTTTGACAGGGGCAGGGCAAACGAGCAGTACTTC. Protein sequence: CASSFDRGRANEQYF.